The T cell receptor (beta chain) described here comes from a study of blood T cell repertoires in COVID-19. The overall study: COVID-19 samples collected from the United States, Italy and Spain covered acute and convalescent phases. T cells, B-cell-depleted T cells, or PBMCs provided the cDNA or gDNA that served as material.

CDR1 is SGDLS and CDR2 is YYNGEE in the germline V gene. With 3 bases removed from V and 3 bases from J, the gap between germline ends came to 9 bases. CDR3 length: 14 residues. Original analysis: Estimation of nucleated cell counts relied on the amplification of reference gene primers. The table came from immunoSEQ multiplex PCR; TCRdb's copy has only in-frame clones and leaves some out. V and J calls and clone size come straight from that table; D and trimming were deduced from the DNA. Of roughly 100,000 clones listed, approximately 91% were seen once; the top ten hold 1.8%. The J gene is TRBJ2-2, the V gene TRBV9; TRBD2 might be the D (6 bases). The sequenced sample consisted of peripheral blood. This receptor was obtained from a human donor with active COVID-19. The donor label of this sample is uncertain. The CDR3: CASSAGTHTGELFF. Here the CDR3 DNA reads TGTGCCAGCAGCGCGGGGACTCACACCGGGGAGCTGTTTTTT. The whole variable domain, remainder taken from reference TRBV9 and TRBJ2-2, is DSGVTQTPKHLITATGQRVTLRCSPRSGDLSVYWYQQSLDQGLQFLIQYYNGEERAKGNILERFSAQQFPDLHSELNLSSLELGDSALYFCASSAGTHTGELFFGEGSRLTVL.